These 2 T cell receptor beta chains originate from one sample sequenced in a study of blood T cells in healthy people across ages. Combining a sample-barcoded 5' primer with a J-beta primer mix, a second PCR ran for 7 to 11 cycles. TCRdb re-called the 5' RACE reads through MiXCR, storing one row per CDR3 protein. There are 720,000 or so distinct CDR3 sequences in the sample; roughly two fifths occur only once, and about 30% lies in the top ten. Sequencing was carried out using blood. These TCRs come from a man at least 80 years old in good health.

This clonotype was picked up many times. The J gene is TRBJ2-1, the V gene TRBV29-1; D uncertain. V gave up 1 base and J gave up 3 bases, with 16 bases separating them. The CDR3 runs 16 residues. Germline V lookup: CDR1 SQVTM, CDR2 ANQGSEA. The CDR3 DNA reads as TGCAGCGTTGAAGTGGTGACGGGTGTTGGCTACAATGAGCAGTTCTTC. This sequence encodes CSVEVVTGVGYNEQFF.

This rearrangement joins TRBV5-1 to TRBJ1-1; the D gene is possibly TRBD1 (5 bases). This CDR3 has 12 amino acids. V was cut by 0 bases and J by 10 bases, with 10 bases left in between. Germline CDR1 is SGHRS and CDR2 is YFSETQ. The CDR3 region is CASSLDPGGAFF. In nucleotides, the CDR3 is TGCGCCAGCAGCTTGGATCCGGGGGGAGCTTTCTTT.